This entry describes one T cell receptor beta chain. Germline CDR1 is SGDLS and CDR2 is YYNGEE. The V and J ends lost 0 bases and 7 bases respectively, with 10 bases between them. The CDR3 runs 14 residues. Libraries were prepared by immunoSEQ multiplex PCR; TCRdb keeps only in-frame clonotypes and omits some of them. The sample carries roughly 76,000 clones, around 94% recorded once. The entry originates in a study of control samples from healthy donors and cancer patients. The V and J genes are TRBV9 and TRBJ2-2; D perhaps matches TRBD2 (5 bases). Sequencing used blood. The receptor's source is a woman in her late teens or twenties in good health. The CDR3 region has the DNA TGTGCCAGCAGCGTAGCTACGGGGATCGGGGAGCTGTTTTTT. Its protein is CASSVATGIGELFF.